A single sample gave rise to the 27 T cell receptor beta chains below, sequenced in a study of T cell responses to AZD1222 COVID-19 vaccine. Only in-frame clones appear in the TCRdb table, and some are missing; sequencing was by immunoSEQ multiplex PCR. This table has 120,000 to 150,000 clones, around 90% appearing once. The sequences come from peripheral blood, collected on day 0 of AZD1222 vaccination. The source is an adult in good health.

This chain connects TRBV5-5 to TRBJ2-3; the match to TRBD1 covers 9 bases. The CDR3 consists of 17 residues. CDR1 SGHKS and CDR2 YYEKEE come from the germline V gene (reference sequence). Germline trimming cut 4 bases from V and 2 bases from J; bases unmatched to any gene: 11. CDR3 amino acids: CASSTWGQGSFTDTQYF. Written as DNA, the CDR3 is TGTGCCAGCAGCACTTGGGGACAGGGATCCTTCACAGATACGCAGTATTTT.

The CDR3 DNA is TGTGCCAGCAGCTTGACGGGTGAAGCTTTCTTT. This codes for CASSLTGEAFF. The V gene is TRBV11-2, the J gene TRBJ1-1; D is unresolved. The germline V and J ends were trimmed by 3 bases and 7 bases, with 6 bases remaining between them. Looked up from germline, CDR1 is SGHAT and CDR2 is FQNNGV. CDR3 length: 11 residues.

The chain is built from TRBV27 and TRBJ1-5; the D is unclear. CDR1 and CDR2 (germline): MNHEY, SMNVEV (reference sequence). V was clipped by 6 bases and J by 3 bases, with 18 bases between them. The length of the CDR3 is 16 residues. Here the CDR3 reads CASSPIGREYNQPQHF. The CDR3 coding sequence is TGTGCCAGCAGCCCGATCGGGAGGGAATACAATCAGCCCCAGCATTTT.

The rearrangement links TRBV24-1 to TRBJ1-2, with a tentative D call TRBD1 (5 bases). Trimming shortened V by 5 bases and J by 6 bases, and 9 bases separated the two germline ends. The CDR3 has 12 amino acids. From germline, CDR1 is KGHDR and CDR2 SFDVKD. For the CDR3, the DNA is TGTGCCACCAGTGGGGACGGGCATGGCTACACCTTC. Amino acids: CATSGDGHGYTF.

The V call is TRBV19, the J call TRBJ1-2; no clear D gene. Trimming pared 7 bases from V and 4 bases from J, leaving 16 bases between. The CDR3 covers 14 residues. CDR1 is LNHDA, CDR2 SQIVND, per germline (reference sequence). DNA for the CDR3: TGTGCCAGTAAGGCTGGGAGGGATCCCTATGGCTACACCTTC. It codes for CASKAGRDPYGYTF. The variable domain in full, completed from reference TRBV19 and TRBJ1-2, reads DGGITQSPKYLFRKEGQNVTLSCEQNLNHDAMYWYRQDPGQGLRLIYYSQIVNDFQKGDIAEGYSVSREKKESFPLTVTSAQKNPTAFYLCASKAGRDPYGYTFGSGTRLTVV.

As for this clone: Other nucleotide sequences in the sample specify the same CDR3. V gene TRBV28 combines with J gene TRBJ1-5, with D unclear. The V gene lost 3 bases and the J gene lost 0 bases, with 9 bases spanning the gap. Germline loops: CDR1 MDHEN, CDR2 SYDVKM. The CDR3 spans 15 residues. The CDR3 nucleotides read TGTGCCAGCAGTTTCCTACTTAATAGCAATCAGCCCCAGCATTTT. This translates into CASSFLLNSNQPQHF. The whole variable domain, remainder taken from reference TRBV28 and TRBJ1-5, is DVKVTQSSRYLVKRTGEKVFLECVQDMDHENMFWYRQDPGLGLRLIYFSYDVKMKEKGDIPEGYSVSREKKERFSLILESASTNQTSMYLCASSFLLNSNQPQHFGDGTRLSIL.

V usage is TRBV19 and J usage is TRBJ2-3; D gene unclear. This CDR3 has 15 residues. CDR1 and CDR2 (germline): LNHDA, SQIVND (reference sequence). V shed 7 bases and J shed 4 bases, with 18 bases lying between them. The chain's CDR3 is CASKPLASESDTQYF. CDR3 in DNA: TGTGCCAGTAAGCCTCTTGCAAGTGAGTCAGATACGCAGTATTTT. Using reference TRBV19 and TRBJ2-3 for the parts outside the CDR3, the full variable domain is DGGITQSPKYLFRKEGQNVTLSCEQNLNHDAMYWYRQDPGQGLRLIYYSQIVNDFQKGDIAEGYSVSREKKESFPLTVTSAQKNPTAFYLCASKPLASESDTQYFGPGTRLTVL.

V usage is TRBV19 and J usage is TRBJ1-4; maybe TRBD1 (5 bases). With 5 bases removed from V and 4 bases from J, the gap between germline ends came to 11 bases. The CDR3 has 14 amino acids. Per the germline V gene, CDR1 is LNHDA and CDR2 is SQIVND (reference sequence). In DNA, the CDR3 is TGTGCCAGTAGTCCCCAGGGTATTAATGAAAAACTGTTTTTT. Protein sequence: CASSPQGINEKLFF.

The CDR3 loop reads CASSQGGYSGANVLTF. The CDR3, as DNA: TGTGCCAGCAGCCAGGGGGGGTACTCTGGGGCCAACGTCCTGACTTTC. The chain employs TRBV14 and TRBJ2-6; 7 nucleotides agree with TRBD2. The junction had 2 bases not matched to a gene; V was cut back by 3 bases and J by 0 bases. CDR1 is SGHDN and CDR2 is FVKESK in the germline V gene. The CDR3 loop spans 16 amino acids.

This chain connects TRBV7-9 to TRBJ1-4; possible D gene TRBD1, 5 bases. The V gene lost 2 bases and the J gene lost 4 bases, with 20 bases spanning the gap. Germline CDR1 reads SEHNR; CDR2 reads FQNEAQ (reference sequence). This CDR3 comprises 18 residues. The CDR3 DNA follows: TGTGCCAGCAGCTTAACCCTCGGGACCCCGGGGGGTAATGAAAAACTGTTTTTT. Its protein product is CASSLTLGTPGGNEKLFF.

In DNA form, the CDR3 reads TGTGCCAGCGGCTTGGACAGGGGAGGCGAAAAACTGTTTTTT. Its translation is CASGLDRGGEKLFF. The chain carries TRBV2 and TRBJ1-4; 9 bases are a match to TRBD1. The germline gives CDR1 SNHLY, CDR2 FYNNEI. The CDR3 extends over 14 amino acids. V lost 8 bases and J lost 8; bases outside the gene matches: 9.

The genes are TRBV5-1 and TRBJ2-1; the match to TRBD2 covers 8 bases. CDR3 length: 16 residues. J lost 6 bases, V lost 0 bases, and 8 bases had no gene match. The germline CDR1 and CDR2 sequences are SGHRS and YFSETQ. CDR3 nucleotide sequence: TGCGCCAGCAGCTTGGGTGGGAGCGGGAGCCCCAATGAGCAGTTCTTC. Translated, it gives CASSLGGSGSPNEQFF.

This clone was counted a single time. This rearrangement joins TRBV27 to TRBJ1-4; 7 bases agree with TRBD1. The germline V gene has CDR1 MNHEY and CDR2 SMNVEV (reference sequence). CDR3 length equals 16 residues. With 5 bases clipped from V and 6 bases from J, the junction kept 12 bases outside the gene matches. This CDR3 is CASSLTTGLLHEKLFF. The CDR3 region has the DNA TGTGCCAGCAGTCTAACGACAGGGTTACTTCATGAAAAACTGTTTTTT.

This sequence joins TRBV6-4 and TRBJ1-5; 7 bases agree with TRBD1. V was clipped by 4 bases and J by 6 bases; unmatched bases: 6. CDR3 length equals 14 residues. Germline lookup yields CDR1 MRHNA and CDR2 SNTAGT. CDR3: CASSARQGGQPQHF. The CDR3, as DNA: TGTGCCAGCAGTGCCCGACAGGGTGGTCAGCCCCAGCATTTT.

The rearrangement joins TRBV5-3 to TRBJ2-7; TRBD1 aligns across 12 bases. TRBV5-3 has ORF status, its function being uncertain. The CDR3 extends over 14 amino acids. J was trimmed by 4 bases and V by 3 bases; bases with no gene match: 2. In DNA, the CDR3 is TGTGCCAGAAGCTGGGACAGGGGGCAATACGAGCAGTACTTC. This encodes CARSWDRGQYEQYF.

This chain connects TRBV4-3 to TRBJ1-2; D not resolved. The germline V gene has CDR1 LGHNA and CDR2 YSLEER. V lost 1 base and J lost 5, with 8 bases in between. There are 13 residues in the CDR3. The CDR3 region has the DNA TGCGCCAGCAGCCAAGGGTTCCTGTATGGCTACACCTTC. Translating gives CASSQGFLYGYTF.

The chain has TRBV7-9 and TRBJ1-1, with 9 bases matching TRBD1. The CDR3 consists of 14 residues. V shed 5 bases and J 4 bases; nucleotides not matched to a gene: 5. From germline, CDR1 is SEHNR and CDR2 FQNEAQ (reference sequence). The CDR3, as DNA: TGTGCCAGCAGCGGCTACAGGGGGCCCACTGAAGCTTTCTTT. This encodes CASSGYRGPTEAFF.

This sequence joins TRBV6-2 or TRBV6-3 and TRBJ2-2; the D is unclear. Germline-derived CDR1 and CDR2 are MNHEY and SVGEGT. The CDR3 consists of 15 residues. V was cut by 1 base and J by 5 bases, with 11 bases left in between. The CDR3 region is CASSYYEKRTGELFF. The DNA of the CDR3 is TGTGCCAGCAGTTACTATGAAAAACGGACCGGGGAGCTGTTTTTT.

This clone came up once. The chain joins TRBV5-1 to TRBJ1-1, with 7 bases matching TRBD1. The CDR3 loop spans 14 amino acids. V was pared by 8 bases and J by 0 bases, with 7 bases of the junction left unmatched. The germline gives CDR1 SGHRS, CDR2 YFSETQ. The CDR3 nucleotides read TGCGCCAGTACCTCAGGGGGTATGAACACTGAAGCTTTCTTT. This translates into CASTSGGMNTEAFF.

CDR3 amino acids: CASSYIVGETQYF. CDR3 sequence (DNA): TGTGCCAGCAGTTACATAGTGGGAGAGACCCAGTACTTC. The chain links TRBV6-2 or TRBV6-3 to TRBJ2-5; D not resolved. This CDR3 has 13 amino acids. Germline V CDR1 and CDR2: MNHEY, SVGEGT. V was clipped by 2 bases and J by 4 bases, with 8 bases between them.

This clone has only a few counts. The chain is built from TRBV5-8 and TRBJ1-3; D uncertain. CDR1 is SGHTS and CDR2 is YDEGEE in the germline V gene. The V end was cut by 0 bases, the J end by 11 bases, with 12 bases between. The CDR3 is 13 amino acids. DNA of the CDR3: TGTGCCAGCAGCTTGGTGAGAATCAACGCCATATATTTT. It translates to CASSLVRINAIYF.

The table lists this clone with a few counts. One end of the junction fails to match germline, which may point to a read error. J is TRBJ1-2 and V is TRBV3-1 (or the pseudogene TRBV3-2), with 11 bases aligning to TRBD1. From germline, CDR1 is LGHDT and CDR2 YNNKEL (reference sequence). The CDR3 runs 16 residues. The CDR3 region has the DNA TGTGCCAGCAGCCAATACGGATGGGGACAGGGGGTATCCGTCTATTTC. It codes for CASSQYGWGQGVSVYF.

This chain links TRBV5-1 with TRBJ1-2; possibly TRBD1 for D (6 bases). V was clipped by 4 bases and J by 9 bases, with 19 bases between them. The CDR3 runs 14 residues. CDR1 and CDR2 (germline): SGHRS, YFSETQ. The CDR3 nucleotides read TGCGCCAGCAGCCCTGTGAGGGGGGGCCCACGCTACACCTTC. Translated: CASSPVRGGPRYTF.

The gene calls are TRBV2 and TRBJ2-2; D is undetermined. This CDR3 comprises 13 residues. Germline V gives CDR1 SNHLY, CDR2 FYNNEI. V shed 6 bases and J shed 2 bases, with 7 bases lying between them. As DNA, the CDR3 is TGTGCCAGCAGGGGCGTCAACACCGGGGAGCTGTTTTTT. Protein sequence: CASRGVNTGELFF.

The DNA of the CDR3 is TGCGCCAGCAGCCAAGAAATATTACAGCCCCAGCATTTT. Amino acids: CASSQEILQPQHF. The V and J genes are TRBV4-3 and TRBJ1-5; D not certain. V was pared by 0 bases and J by 7 bases, with 7 bases between. This CDR3 has 13 residues. Germline CDR1 and CDR2: LGHNA and YSLEER.

This clone was counted once. The chain couples TRBV7-9 to TRBJ2-1, with TRBD2 matching over 8 bases. Germline assignment: CDR1 SEHNR and CDR2 FQNEAQ (reference sequence). The CDR3 consists of 16 residues. V gave up 3 bases and J gave up 5 bases; unmatched junction bases: 9. The CDR3 loop is CASSLVAGPGHNEQFF. The CDR3, as DNA: TGTGCCAGCAGCTTGGTAGCGGGACCGGGCCACAATGAGCAGTTCTTC. Drawing the rest from reference TRBV7-9 and TRBJ2-1, the complete variable domain is DTGVSQNPRHKITKRGQNVTFRCDPISEHNRLYWYRQTLGQGPEFLTYFQNEAQLEKSRLLSDRFSAERPKGSFSTLEIQRTEQGDSAMYLCASSLVAGPGHNEQFFGPGTRLTVL.

This clone was counted between two and nine times. The chain uses TRBV2 and TRBJ1-3; D is undetermined. In germline, CDR1 is SNHLY, CDR2 FYNNEI. With 3 bases removed from V and 3 bases from J, the gap between germline ends came to 9 bases. CDR3 length equals 14 residues. CDR3 in amino acids: CASSDSTIGNTIYF. The CDR3 coding sequence is TGTGCCAGCAGTGACAGCACAATTGGAAACACCATATATTTT.